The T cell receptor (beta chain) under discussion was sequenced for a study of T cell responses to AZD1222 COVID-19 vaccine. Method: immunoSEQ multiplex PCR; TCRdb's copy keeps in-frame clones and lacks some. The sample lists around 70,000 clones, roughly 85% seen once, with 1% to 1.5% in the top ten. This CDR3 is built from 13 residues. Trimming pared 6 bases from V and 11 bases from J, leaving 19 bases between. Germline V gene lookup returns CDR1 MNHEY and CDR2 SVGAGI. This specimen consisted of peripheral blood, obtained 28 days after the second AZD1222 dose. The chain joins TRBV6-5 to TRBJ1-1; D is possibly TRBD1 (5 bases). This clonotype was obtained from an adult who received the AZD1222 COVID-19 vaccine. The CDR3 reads CASRAGTKALAFF. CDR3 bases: TGTGCCAGCAGGGCCGGGACTAAGGCCCTCGCTTTCTTT.